This T cell receptor (beta chain) was sequenced during a study of blood T cells in healthy people across ages. General study results and limits: Both higher diversity and more naive CD4+ cells marked long-lived donors when set against aged donors. Observed TCR beta diversity per million T cells went down as age went up. This fall followed a roughly linear course with age. Expanded clonotype changes were possibly confounded by unknown donor CMV status.

Through a sample-barcoded 5' primer and a J-beta primer mix, a second PCR was run for about 6 to 11 cycles. TCRdb processed the 5' RACE reads anew with MiXCR; each CDR3 protein has one entry. The sample has 700,000 or so distinct CDR3 sequences, 22% seen once. Each sample yielded at least 5 micrograms of PBMC total RNA. Trimming took off 3 bases at V and 10 bases at J, with 18 bases between the two ends. Germline lookup yields CDR1 MDHEN and CDR2 SYDVKM. This CDR3 is built from 14 residues. Details on this clonotype: Its antigen is still unknown.

The chain links TRBV28 to TRBJ1-2; D is unclear. The receptor was derived from a man in his sixties or seventies in good health. Sample: blood. CDR3 protein: CASSLVLGYLTYTF. CDR3 DNA sequence: TGTGCCAGCAGTTTGGTGTTAGGCTATTTGACCTACACCTTC.